A single TCR beta chain is shown here with its context. Its antigen is not known. The CDR3 length is 13 residues. Germline CDR1 DFQATT, CDR2 SNEGSKA (reference sequence). The ends were cut back, 2 bases at V and 11 bases at J, with 13 bases in the middle. Random hexamers were used to reverse transcribe an amount of roughly 0.5 to 1 ug RNA. Via MiXCR, TCRdb re-called the immunoSEQ multiplex PCR reads, giving one row per CDR3 protein. The data contain under 200,000 distinct CDR3 sequences, approximately 94% of them seen just once; the ten biggest clones take up 0.12%. The data originate from a study of CD8 T cells in Susac syndrome. The wider study: At the time of blood draw, patients with Susac syndrome were therapy-naive, receiving corticosteroids, or receiving intravenous immunoglobulin alone.

High-throughput TCR beta sequencing covered peripheral CD8+ and CD4+ T cells. The Susac syndrome patients fit the recently defined diagnostic criteria for definite or probable disease. Regarding the study as a whole: Susac syndrome CD4+ T cell repertoires showed no clonal expansion.

Sequenced: CD4+ T cells from PBMCs. The gene calls are TRBV20-1 and TRBJ1-6; a weak D match, TRBD1 (5 bases). The receptor was derived from a human donor with Susac syndrome. DNA for the CDR3: TGCAGTGCTAGAAGGCCAGGGTACCCACCCCTCCACTTT. This encodes CSARRPGYPPLHF.